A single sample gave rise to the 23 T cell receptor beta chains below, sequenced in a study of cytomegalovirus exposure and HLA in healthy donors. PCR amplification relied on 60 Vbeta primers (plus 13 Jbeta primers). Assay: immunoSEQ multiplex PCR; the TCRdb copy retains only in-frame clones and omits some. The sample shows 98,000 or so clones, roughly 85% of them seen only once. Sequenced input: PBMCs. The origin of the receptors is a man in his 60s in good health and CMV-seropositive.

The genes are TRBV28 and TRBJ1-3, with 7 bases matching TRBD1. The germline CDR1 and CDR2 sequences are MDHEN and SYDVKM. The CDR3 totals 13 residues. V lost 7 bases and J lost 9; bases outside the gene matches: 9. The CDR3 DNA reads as TGTGCCAGCACCAGAGGACAGGATTCCACCATATATTTT. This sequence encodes CASTRGQDSTIYF.

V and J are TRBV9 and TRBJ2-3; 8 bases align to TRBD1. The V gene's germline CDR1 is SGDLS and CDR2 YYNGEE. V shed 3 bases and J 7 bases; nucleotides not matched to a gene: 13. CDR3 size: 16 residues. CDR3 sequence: CASSGQGADDRNTQYF. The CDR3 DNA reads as TGTGCCAGCAGCGGCCAGGGGGCGGATGATAGAAATACGCAGTATTTT.

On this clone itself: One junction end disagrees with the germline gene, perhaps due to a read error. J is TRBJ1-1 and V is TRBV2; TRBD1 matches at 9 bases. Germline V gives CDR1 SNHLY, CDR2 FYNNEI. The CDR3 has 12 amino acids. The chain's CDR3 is CASLQGAHRVFW. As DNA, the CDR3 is TGTGCCAGTTTACAGGGGGCCCACCGAGTATTTTGG.

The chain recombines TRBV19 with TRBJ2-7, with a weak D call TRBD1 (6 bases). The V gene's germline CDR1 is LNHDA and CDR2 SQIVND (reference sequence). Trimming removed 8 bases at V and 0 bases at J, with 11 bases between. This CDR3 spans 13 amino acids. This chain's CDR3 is CASSRDTSYEQYF. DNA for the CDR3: TGTGCCAGTTCCCGGGACACCTCCTACGAGCAGTACTTC.

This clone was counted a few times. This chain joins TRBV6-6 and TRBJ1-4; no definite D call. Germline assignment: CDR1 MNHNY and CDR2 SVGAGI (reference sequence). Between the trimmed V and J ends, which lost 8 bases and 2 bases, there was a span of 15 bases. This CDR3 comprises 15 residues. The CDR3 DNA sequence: TGTGCCAGCCGCGAAATTGGTAGCACTAATGAAAAACTGTTTTTT. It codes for CASREIGSTNEKLFF.

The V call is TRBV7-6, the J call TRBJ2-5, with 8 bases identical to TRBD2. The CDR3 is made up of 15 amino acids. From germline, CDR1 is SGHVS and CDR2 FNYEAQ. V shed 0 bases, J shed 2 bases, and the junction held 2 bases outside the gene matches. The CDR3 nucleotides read TGTGCCAGCAGCTTAGCGACTAGCGTACAAGAGACCCAGTACTTC. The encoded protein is CASSLATSVQETQYF.

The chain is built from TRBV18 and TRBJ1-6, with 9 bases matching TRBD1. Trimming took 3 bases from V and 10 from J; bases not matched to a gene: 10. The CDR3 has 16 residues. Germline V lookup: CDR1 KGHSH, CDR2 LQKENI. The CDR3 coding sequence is TGTGCCAGCTCACCGCCCCGGGGACAGGGAAGATCACCCCTCCACTTT. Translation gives CASSPPRGQGRSPLHF.

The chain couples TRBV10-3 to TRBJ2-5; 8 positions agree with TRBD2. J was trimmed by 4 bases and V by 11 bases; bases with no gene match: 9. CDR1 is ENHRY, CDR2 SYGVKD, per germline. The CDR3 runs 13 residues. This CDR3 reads CASGGGFGETQYF. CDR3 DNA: TGTGCCTCCGGGGGGGGGTTCGGAGAGACCCAGTACTTC.

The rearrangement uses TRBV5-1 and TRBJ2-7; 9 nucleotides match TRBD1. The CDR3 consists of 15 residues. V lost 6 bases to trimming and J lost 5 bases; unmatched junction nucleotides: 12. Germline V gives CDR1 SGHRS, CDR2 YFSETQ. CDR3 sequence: CASTLRDRVLHEQYF. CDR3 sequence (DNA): TGCGCCAGCACCCTCCGGGACAGGGTTTTACACGAGCAGTACTTC. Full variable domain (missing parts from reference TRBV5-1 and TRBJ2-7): KAGVTQTPRYLIKTRGQQVTLSCSPISGHRSVSWYQQTPGQGLQFLFEYFSETQRNKGNFPGRFSGRQFSNSRSEMNVSTLELGDSALYLCASTLRDRVLHEQYFGPGTRLTVT.

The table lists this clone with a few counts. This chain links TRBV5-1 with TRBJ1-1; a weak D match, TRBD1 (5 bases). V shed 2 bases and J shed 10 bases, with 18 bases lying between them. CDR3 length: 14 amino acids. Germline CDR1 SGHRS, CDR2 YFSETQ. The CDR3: CASSLGMGGNIAFF. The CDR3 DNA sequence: TGCGCCAGCAGCTTAGGGATGGGGGGTAACATAGCTTTCTTT.

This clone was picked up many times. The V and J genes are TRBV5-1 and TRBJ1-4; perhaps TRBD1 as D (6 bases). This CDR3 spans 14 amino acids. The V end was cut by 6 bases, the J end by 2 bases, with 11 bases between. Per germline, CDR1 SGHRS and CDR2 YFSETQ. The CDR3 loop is CASTTGSTNEKLFF. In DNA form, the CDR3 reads TGCGCCAGCACCACAGGGAGTACTAATGAAAAACTGTTTTTT. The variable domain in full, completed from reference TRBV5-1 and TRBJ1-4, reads KAGVTQTPRYLIKTRGQQVTLSCSPISGHRSVSWYQQTPGQGLQFLFEYFSETQRNKGNFPGRFSGRQFSNSRSEMNVSTLELGDSALYLCASTTGSTNEKLFFGSGTQLSVL.

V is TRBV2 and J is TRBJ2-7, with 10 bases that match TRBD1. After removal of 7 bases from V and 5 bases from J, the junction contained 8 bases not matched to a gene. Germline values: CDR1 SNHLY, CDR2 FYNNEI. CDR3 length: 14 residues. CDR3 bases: TGTGCCAGCATTAACCGGGACAGGGGTCACGAGCAGTACTTC. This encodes CASINRDRGHEQYF.

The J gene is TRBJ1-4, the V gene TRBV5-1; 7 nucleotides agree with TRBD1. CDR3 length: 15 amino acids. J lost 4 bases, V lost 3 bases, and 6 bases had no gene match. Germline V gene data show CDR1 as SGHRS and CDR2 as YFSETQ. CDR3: CASSSQGGHNEKLFF. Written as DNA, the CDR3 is TGCGCCAGCAGCTCCCAGGGGGGACATAATGAAAAACTGTTTTTT.

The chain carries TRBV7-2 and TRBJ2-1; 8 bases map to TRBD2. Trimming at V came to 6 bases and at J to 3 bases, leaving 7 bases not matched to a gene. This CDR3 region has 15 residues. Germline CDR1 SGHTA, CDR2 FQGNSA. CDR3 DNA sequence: TGTGCCAGCAGGCCACGGGGGGGCTTCTACAATGAGCAGTTCTTC. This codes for CASRPRGGFYNEQFF.

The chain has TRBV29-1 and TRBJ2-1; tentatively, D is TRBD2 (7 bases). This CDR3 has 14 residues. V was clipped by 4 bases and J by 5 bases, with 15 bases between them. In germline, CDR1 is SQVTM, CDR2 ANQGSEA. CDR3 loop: CSVGGGAGDNEQFF. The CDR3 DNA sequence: TGCAGCGTTGGAGGGGGGGCTGGGGACAATGAGCAGTTCTTC.

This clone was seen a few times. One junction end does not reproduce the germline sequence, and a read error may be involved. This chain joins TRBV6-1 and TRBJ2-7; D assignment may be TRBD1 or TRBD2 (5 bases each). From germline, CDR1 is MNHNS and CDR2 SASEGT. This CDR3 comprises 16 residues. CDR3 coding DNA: TGTGCCAGCGGTGAAGGGGCCGGACTGGCGAGCCACGAGCAGTACTTC. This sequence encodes CASGEGAGLASHEQYF.

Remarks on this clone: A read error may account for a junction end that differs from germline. CDR3 sequence reads: CASSLDLGPGNTIYF. In nucleotides, the CDR3 is TGTGCCAGCAGTTTGGACCTTGGGCCTGGAAACACCATATATTTT. This rearrangement joins TRBV5-6 to TRBJ1-3, with D unclear. The CDR3 has 15 amino acids. Germline CDR1 is SGHDT and CDR2 is YYEEEE.

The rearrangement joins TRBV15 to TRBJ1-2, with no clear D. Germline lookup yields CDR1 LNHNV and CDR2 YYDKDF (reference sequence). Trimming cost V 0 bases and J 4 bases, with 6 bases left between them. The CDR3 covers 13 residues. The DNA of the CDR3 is TGTGCCACCAGCAGAGACTCCTTCTATGGCTACACCTTC. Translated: CATSRDSFYGYTF.

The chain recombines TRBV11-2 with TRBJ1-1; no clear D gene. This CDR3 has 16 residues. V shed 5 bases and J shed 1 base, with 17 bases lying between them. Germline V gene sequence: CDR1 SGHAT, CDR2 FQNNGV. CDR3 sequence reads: CASSGEDMWANTEAFF. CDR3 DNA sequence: TGTGCCAGCAGCGGGGAGGATATGTGGGCGAACACTGAAGCTTTCTTT.

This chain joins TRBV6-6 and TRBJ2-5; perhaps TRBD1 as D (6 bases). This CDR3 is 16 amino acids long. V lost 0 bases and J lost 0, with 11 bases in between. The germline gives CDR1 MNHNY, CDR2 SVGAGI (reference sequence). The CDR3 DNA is TGTGCCAGCAGTTACTCCCACAGGGTTAACCAAGAGACCCAGTACTTC. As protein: CASSYSHRVNQETQYF.

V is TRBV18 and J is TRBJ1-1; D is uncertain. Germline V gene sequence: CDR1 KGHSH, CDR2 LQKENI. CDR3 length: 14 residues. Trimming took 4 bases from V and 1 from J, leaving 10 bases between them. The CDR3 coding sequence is TGTGCCAGCTCACGTGAGCCGGGGAACACTGAAGCTTTCTTT. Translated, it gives CASSREPGNTEAFF.

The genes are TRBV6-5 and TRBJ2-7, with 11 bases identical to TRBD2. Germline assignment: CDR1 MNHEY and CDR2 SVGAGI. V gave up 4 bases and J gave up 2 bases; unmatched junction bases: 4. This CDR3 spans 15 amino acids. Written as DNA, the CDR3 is TGTGCCAGCAGTTCTAGCGGGGGGCTCCCCTACGAGCAGTACTTC. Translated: CASSSSGGLPYEQYF.

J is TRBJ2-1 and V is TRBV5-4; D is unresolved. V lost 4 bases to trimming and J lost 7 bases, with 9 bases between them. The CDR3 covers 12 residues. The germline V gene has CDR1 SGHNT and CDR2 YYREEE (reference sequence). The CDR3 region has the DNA TGTGCCAGCAGCGGGCCCCAAAATGAGCAGTTCTTC. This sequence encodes CASSGPQNEQFF.